Listed here are 22 T cell receptor beta chains from one sample, sequenced in a study of persistence of HIV-infected CD4 T cells. The antigens these receptors bind are not known. The libraries were made with immunoSEQ version 4 in survey mode. Produced via immunoSEQ multiplex PCR; TCRdb's table is partial and in-frame only. This sample has about 43,000 clones, with 89% found just once. This nonspecific control used anti-CD3/anti-CD28 bead stimulation of CD4+ T cells. Sorting selected CD4+ T cells upregulating both CD40 ligand and CD69. The sample was CD4+ T cells sorted from PBMCs after approximately 20-hour stimulation, taken from a patient who received antiretroviral therapy. The receptors were gathered from an adult man with HIV who was CMV-seropositive.

The chain has TRBV19 and TRBJ1-6; tentative D call: TRBD1 (5 bases). CDR1 is LNHDA, CDR2 SQIVND, per germline (reference sequence). The V end lost 6 bases, the J end lost 10 bases, and 13 bases lay between the germline ends. This CDR3 is 13 amino acids long. The CDR3 sequence: CASRLGAGSPLHF. In DNA, the CDR3 is TGTGCCAGTAGGTTAGGGGCCGGATCACCCCTCCACTTT.

The chain combines TRBV6-6 with TRBJ2-1, with 9 bases aligning to TRBD1. V was clipped by 7 bases and J by 7 bases; unmatched bases: 11. This CDR3 is built from 15 residues. The germline gives CDR1 MNHNY, CDR2 SVGAGI (reference sequence). CDR3 nucleotides: TGTGCCAGCACCCAGGGACAGGGATGGGGTAATGAGCAGTTCTTC. Translated: CASTQGQGWGNEQFF.

This chain joins TRBV29-1 and TRBJ2-7; no clear D gene. The CDR3 extends over 13 amino acids. The ends were cut back, 5 bases at V and 0 bases at J, with 11 bases in the middle. The germline V gene encodes CDR1 SQVTM and CDR2 ANQGSEA. The CDR3 sequence: CSVRDNSSYEQYF. The CDR3 DNA is TGCAGCGTTCGTGACAACAGCTCCTACGAGCAGTACTTC.

The chain has TRBV28 and TRBJ1-2; the match to TRBD1 covers 9 bases. CDR1 is MDHEN and CDR2 is SYDVKM in the germline V gene. The junction had 7 bases not matched to a gene; V was cut back by 3 bases and J by 5 bases. The CDR3 has 15 amino acids. CDR3 protein: CASSLPGTGIYGYTF. CDR3 DNA: TGTGCCAGCAGTTTGCCGGGGACAGGGATTTATGGCTACACCTTC.

The chain employs TRBV6-4 and TRBJ2-6; possibly TRBD1 or TRBD2 for D (5 bases each). The CDR3 runs to 16 residues. CDR1 is MRHNA, CDR2 SNTAGT, per germline. Trimming took 4 bases from V and 0 from J, leaving 10 bases between them. The CDR3: CASSGGTASGANVLTF. The CDR3, as DNA: TGTGCCAGCAGTGGGGGGACGGCCTCTGGGGCCAACGTCCTGACTTTC.

The chain joins TRBV6-1 to TRBJ2-1; perhaps TRBD1 as D (5 bases). The CDR3 is made up of 15 amino acids. The germline V gene has CDR1 MNHNS and CDR2 SASEGT. V shed 2 bases and J shed 2 bases, with 10 bases lying between them. The CDR3 sequence: CASSEWGKTYNEQFF. The CDR3 coding sequence is TGTGCCAGCAGTGAATGGGGCAAAACCTACAATGAGCAGTTCTTC.

Only a few counts were recorded for this clone. The CDR3 bases are TGTGCCAGTAGTTTCAATGCGGGGGGCGCCTACGAGCAGTACTTC. This translates into CASSFNAGGAYEQYF. The chain joins TRBV19 to TRBJ2-7, with 8 bases lining up with TRBD2. This CDR3 region has 15 residues. With 5 bases clipped from V and 2 bases from J, the junction kept 8 bases outside the gene matches. Germline V CDR1 and CDR2: LNHDA, SQIVND (reference sequence).

The rearrangement links TRBV2 to TRBJ2-2; D perhaps matches TRBD1 (6 bases). Germline CDR1 reads SNHLY; CDR2 reads FYNNEI. The CDR3 loop spans 16 amino acids. V dropped 5 bases and J dropped 5 bases, with 18 bases sitting between them. In DNA form, the CDR3 reads TGTGCCAGCAGTCCCGACAGGTTAATAGGGACCGGGGAGCTGTTTTTT. Residues: CASSPDRLIGTGELFF.

The chain couples TRBV19 to TRBJ2-7, with TRBD1 identical over 9 bases. The V segment lost 5 bases and the J segment 3 bases; nucleotides outside the gene matches: 5. The CDR3 consists of 14 residues. Looked up from germline, CDR1 is LNHDA and CDR2 is SQIVND (reference sequence). CDR3 sequence reads: CASSGMGQGYEQYF. In nucleotides, the CDR3 is TGTGCCAGTAGTGGAATGGGACAGGGCTACGAGCAGTACTTC.

The rearrangement joins TRBV5-1 to TRBJ1-2; maybe TRBD1 (5 bases). The V gene's germline CDR1 is SGHRS and CDR2 YFSETQ. V lost 6 bases to trimming and J lost 8 bases, with 11 bases between them. The CDR3 runs to 11 residues. The CDR3 DNA sequence: TGCGCCAGCACCCCTGAGGGGGGCTACACCTTC. It yields the protein CASTPEGGYTF.

The chain carries TRBV5-4 and TRBJ2-1; D tentatively reads TRBD1 or TRBD2 (6 bases each). Trimming stripped 4 bases from V and 7 bases from J, with 21 bases between. The V gene's germline CDR1 is SGHNT and CDR2 YYREEE (reference sequence). This CDR3 has 16 amino acids. The DNA for the CDR3 is TGTGCCAGCAGCGAAATCCTTGGGGGGCAAGGGAATGAGCAGTTCTTC. Encoded protein: CASSEILGGQGNEQFF. The complete variable domain, with remaining parts taken from reference TRBV5-4 and TRBJ2-1, reads ETGVTQSPTHLIKTRGQQVTLRCSSQSGHNTVSWYQQALGQGPQFIFQYYREEENGRGNFPPRFSGLQFPNYSSELNVNALELDDSALYLCASSEILGGQGNEQFFGPGTRLTVL.

V gene TRBV9 combines with J gene TRBJ1-2, with TRBD1 identical over 10 bases. This CDR3 contains 13 residues. Germline CDR1 and CDR2: SGDLS and YYNGEE. V lost 4 bases and J lost 7; bases outside the gene matches: 4. CDR3 bases: TGTGCCAGCAGCAAGCGGACAGGGGGTGGCTACACCTTC. Translated, it gives CASSKRTGGGYTF.

This chain joins TRBV27 and TRBJ2-3; 10 positions agree with TRBD2. This CDR3 contains 16 residues. Trimming cost V 5 bases and J 2 bases; bases outside gene matches: 7. The germline V gene has CDR1 MNHEY and CDR2 SMNVEV (reference sequence). The CDR3 sequence: CASSAWTSGITDTQYF. DNA for the CDR3: TGTGCCAGCAGTGCTTGGACTAGCGGTATCACAGATACGCAGTATTTT.

The V call is TRBV3-1 (or the pseudogene TRBV3-2), the J call TRBJ2-3; D unclear. With 4 bases removed from V and 3 bases from J, the gap between germline ends came to 8 bases. The CDR3 is 13 residues long. Germline CDR1 and CDR2: LGHDT and YNNKEL (reference sequence). The CDR3 sequence: CASSRRGTDTQYF. The CDR3 DNA is TGTGCCAGCAGCCGGCGAGGTACAGATACGCAGTATTTT.

The J gene is TRBJ1-2, the V gene TRBV19; D is perhaps TRBD1 (5 bases). The CDR3 runs to 13 residues. CDR1 LNHDA and CDR2 SQIVND come from the germline V gene (reference sequence). The ends were cut back, 7 bases at V and 2 bases at J, with 11 bases in the middle. The CDR3 sequence: CASNDPGNYGYTF. The CDR3 nucleotides are TGTGCCAGTAATGACCCAGGGAACTATGGCTACACCTTC.

The V call is TRBV24-1, the J call TRBJ2-3; D may be TRBD1 or TRBD2 (6 bases each). V lost 3 bases and J 2 bases, leaving 11 bases between the germline ends. The CDR3 length is 15 residues. Germline CDR1 is KGHDR and CDR2 is SFDVKD. The CDR3: CATSDTGADTDTQYF. In DNA form, the CDR3 reads TGTGCCACCAGTGATACGGGGGCCGACACAGATACGCAGTATTTT.

This chain joins TRBV5-6 and TRBJ2-7; 7 bases fit TRBD1. Germline V gene lookup returns CDR1 SGHDT and CDR2 YYEEEE. The CDR3 totals 16 residues. After removal of 0 bases from V and 0 bases from J, the junction contained 6 bases not matched to a gene. This CDR3 is CASSLGGPGGSYEQYF. In DNA, the CDR3 is TGTGCCAGCAGCTTGGGCGGGCCAGGGGGCTCCTACGAGCAGTACTTC.

V gene TRBV7-2 combines with J gene TRBJ1-5; D remains ambiguous. CDR3 size: 17 residues. V gave up 1 base and J gave up 2 bases, with 15 bases separating them. In germline, CDR1 is SGHTA, CDR2 FQGNSA. CDR3 sequence: CASSLDYMGRGNQPQHF. As DNA, the CDR3 is TGTGCCAGCAGCTTAGATTATATGGGAAGGGGCAATCAGCCCCAGCATTTT.

V usage is TRBV14 and J usage is TRBJ1-2, with D maybe TRBD1 (6 bases). Germline assignment: CDR1 SGHDN and CDR2 FVKESK. The CDR3 is 15 residues long. V dropped 1 base and J dropped 8 bases, with 17 bases sitting between them. The CDR3 coding sequence is TGTGCCAGCAGCCAAGGCCTTGAAGGGGGTAGGGGCTACACCTTC. This encodes CASSQGLEGGRGYTF. Using reference TRBV14 and TRBJ1-2 for the parts outside the CDR3, the full variable domain is EAGVTQFPSHSVIEKGQTVTLRCDPISGHDNLYWYRRVMGKEIKFLLHFVKESKQDESGMPNNRFLAERTGGTYSTLKVQPAELEDSGVYFCASSQGLEGGRGYTFGSGTRLTVV.

The chain couples TRBV19 to TRBJ1-5; 7 nucleotides line up with TRBD1. The CDR3 consists of 16 residues. The germline CDR1 and CDR2 sequences are LNHDA and SQIVND (reference sequence). J lost 5 bases, V lost 5 bases, and 12 bases had no gene match. CDR3 sequence reads: CASSVRDRGNHQPQHF. DNA for the CDR3: TGTGCCAGTAGTGTCCGGGACAGAGGTAACCATCAGCCCCAGCATTTT. Variable domain in full (rest from reference TRBV19 and TRBJ1-5): DGGITQSPKYLFRKEGQNVTLSCEQNLNHDAMYWYRQDPGQGLRLIYYSQIVNDFQKGDIAEGYSVSREKKESFPLTVTSAQKNPTAFYLCASSVRDRGNHQPQHFGDGTRLSIL.

This clone was seen more than once but under ten times. The chain couples TRBV5-1 to TRBJ1-6; TRBD1 is a possible D gene (6 bases). The CDR3 has 14 residues. V lost 0 bases to trimming and J lost 8 bases, with 9 bases between them. Germline values: CDR1 SGHRS, CDR2 YFSETQ. CDR3 bases: TGCGCCAGCAGCTTGGGGACAGCCTATTCACCCCTCCACTTT. It specifies CASSLGTAYSPLHF. Variable domain in full (rest from reference TRBV5-1 and TRBJ1-6): KAGVTQTPRYLIKTRGQQVTLSCSPISGHRSVSWYQQTPGQGLQFLFEYFSETQRNKGNFPGRFSGRQFSNSRSEMNVSTLELGDSALYLCASSLGTAYSPLHFGNGTRLTVT.

The chain is built from TRBV18 and TRBJ1-6, with unresolved D. This CDR3 has 18 residues. Trimming stripped 0 bases from V and 7 bases from J, with 19 bases between. The germline V gene has CDR1 KGHSH and CDR2 LQKENI. CDR3 sequence: CASSPPGQAGTGNSPLHF. CDR3 in DNA: TGTGCCAGCTCACCACCGGGCCAGGCGGGAACTGGAAATTCACCCCTCCACTTT. Complete variable domain (other parts from reference TRBV18 and TRBJ1-6): NAGVMQNPRHLVRRRGQEARLRCSPMKGHSHVYWYRQLPEEGLKFMVYLQKENIIDESGMPKERFSAEFPKEGPSILRIQQVVRGDSAAYFCASSPPGQAGTGNSPLHFGNGTRLTVT.